This T cell receptor beta chain was retrieved from a study of PD-1 blockade in mismatch repair-deficient tumors. Germline V gene lookup returns CDR1 SNHLY and CDR2 FYNNEI. The germline V and J ends were trimmed by 6 bases and 9 bases, with 11 bases remaining between them. CDR3 length equals 11 residues. Measured with immunoSEQ multiplex PCR; TCRdb has only the in-frame clones, and not every one. The sample shows about 51,000 clones, 81% of them seen only once. This specimen consisted of peripheral blood, obtained roughly 20 weeks after starting pembrolizumab. The chain recombines TRBV2 with TRBJ2-5, with TRBD1 as a possible D gene (5 bases). This receptor was identified in an adult with mismatch repair-deficient cancer. Written as DNA, the CDR3 is TGTGCCAGCAGGGCTGTGGGGCCCCAGTACTTC. Its translation: CASRAVGPQYF.